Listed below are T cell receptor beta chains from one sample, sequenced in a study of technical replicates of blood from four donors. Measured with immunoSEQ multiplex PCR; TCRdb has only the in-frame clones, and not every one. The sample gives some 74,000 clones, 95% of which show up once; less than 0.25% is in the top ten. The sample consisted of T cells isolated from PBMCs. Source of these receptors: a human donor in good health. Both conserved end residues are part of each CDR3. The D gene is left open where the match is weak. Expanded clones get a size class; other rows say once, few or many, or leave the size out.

cdr3_aa: CASSLAGGAGDEKLFF; cdr3_nt: TGTGCCAGCAGCTTAGCGGGAGGGGCAGGGGATGAAAAACTGTTTTTT; d_call: .; v_call: TRBV7-6; clone_size: .; j_call: TRBJ1-4
cdr3_aa: CASREGTADYGYTF; cdr3_nt: TGTGCCAGCAGGGAAGGGACAGCCGACTATGGCTACACCTTC; d_call: TRBD1; v_call: TRBV5-4; clone_size: .; j_call: TRBJ1-2
cdr3_aa: CASSDRVRLAMRQETQYF; cdr3_nt: TGTGCCAGCAGTGACAGGGTCAGGCTAGCGATGCGCCAAGAGACCCAGTACTTC; d_call: .; v_call: TRBV6-1; clone_size: once; j_call: TRBJ2-5
cdr3_aa: CASSTTPRQGFYGYTF; cdr3_nt: TGTGCCAGCAGCACGACCCCACGACAGGGTTTTTATGGCTACACCTTC; d_call: TRBD1; v_call: TRBV7-9; clone_size: .; j_call: TRBJ1-2
cdr3_aa: CASSLLGQGNGYTF; cdr3_nt: TGTGCCAGCAGTTTATTGGGACAGGGGAACGGCTACACCTTC; d_call: TRBD1; v_call: TRBV28; clone_size: .; j_call: TRBJ1-2
cdr3_aa: CASRGYDRGWGYTF; cdr3_nt: TGTGCCAGCAGGGGATATGACAGGGGCTGGGGCTACACCTTC; d_call: TRBD1; v_call: TRBV6-1; clone_size: .; j_call: TRBJ1-2
cdr3_aa: CASSSSGGAGELFF; cdr3_nt: TGTGCCAGCAGCTCGTCAGGGGGAGCCGGGGAGCTGTTTTTT; d_call: TRBD1; v_call: TRBV5-6; clone_size: .; j_call: TRBJ2-2
cdr3_aa: CASSLGSGQDTQYF; cdr3_nt: TGCGCCAGCAGCTTGGGCAGCGGGCAGGATACGCAGTATTTT; d_call: .; v_call: TRBV5-1; clone_size: .; j_call: TRBJ2-3
cdr3_aa: CASSSTSGKNNEQFF; cdr3_nt: TGTGCCAGCAGTTCGACTAGCGGGAAGAACAATGAGCAGTTCTTC; d_call: TRBD2; v_call: TRBV11-2; clone_size: .; j_call: TRBJ2-1
cdr3_aa: CASSGAGAPSLREQYF; cdr3_nt: TGTGCCAGCAGTGGAGCGGGAGCCCCCTCGCTGCGCGAGCAGTACTTC; d_call: TRBD2; v_call: TRBV27; clone_size: once; j_call: TRBJ2-7
cdr3_aa: CSVSGTLLDSGYTF; cdr3_nt: TGCAGCGTGAGCGGGACACTCCTCGATTCTGGCTACACCTTC; d_call: .; v_call: TRBV29-1; clone_size: .; j_call: TRBJ1-2
cdr3_aa: CAGRGNEKLFF; cdr3_nt: TGTGCCGGGAGAGGGAATGAAAAACTGTTTTTT; d_call: .; v_call: TRBV18; clone_size: .; j_call: TRBJ1-4
cdr3_aa: CASSQQGGQPQHF; cdr3_nt: TGTGCCAGCAGCCAACAGGGAGGCCAGCCCCAGCATTTT; d_call: .; v_call: TRBV14; clone_size: once; j_call: TRBJ1-5
cdr3_aa: CASRVGGKNEQFF; cdr3_nt: TGTGCCAGCAGAGTTGGGGGGAAGAATGAGCAGTTCTTC; d_call: .; v_call: TRBV5-4; clone_size: .; j_call: TRBJ2-1
cdr3_aa: CASSSGEGGMANYGYTF; cdr3_nt: TGTGCCAGCAGCTCCGGGGAGGGAGGGATGGCGAACTATGGCTACACCTTC; d_call: .; v_call: TRBV7-9; clone_size: .; j_call: TRBJ1-2
cdr3_aa: CASSYSSSGGYEQYF; cdr3_nt: TGTGCCAGCAGTTACTCCTCTAGCGGGGGCTACGAGCAGTACTTC; d_call: TRBD2; v_call: TRBV6-6; clone_size: .; j_call: TRBJ2-7
cdr3_aa: CATSRGQANYGYTF; cdr3_nt: TGTGCCACCAGCAGGGGACAGGCGAACTATGGCTACACCTTC; d_call: TRBD1; v_call: TRBV15; clone_size: .; j_call: TRBJ1-2
cdr3_aa: CASLGQGSGEAEAFF; cdr3_nt: TGTGCCAGCCTCGGACAGGGGTCTGGAGAAGCTGAAGCTTTCTTT; d_call: TRBD1; v_call: TRBV27; clone_size: .; j_call: TRBJ1-1
cdr3_aa: CASSSLPGQGDNYGYTF; cdr3_nt: TGTGCCAGCAGCTCCCTTCCGGGACAGGGAGATAACTATGGCTACACCTTC; d_call: TRBD1; v_call: TRBV11-1; clone_size: once; j_call: TRBJ1-2
cdr3_aa: CASSFGGALYNEQFF; cdr3_nt: TGCGCCAGCAGCTTCGGGGGGGCACTCTACAATGAGCAGTTCTTC; d_call: TRBD2; v_call: TRBV10-1; clone_size: .; j_call: TRBJ2-1
cdr3_aa: CASSISNRGDRDSPLHF; cdr3_nt: TGTGCCAGTAGTATTAGCAATCGAGGGGACAGGGACTCACCCCTCCACTTT; d_call: TRBD1; v_call: TRBV19; clone_size: .; j_call: TRBJ1-6
cdr3_aa: CASSLVPGLQYEQYF; cdr3_nt: TGTGCCAGCAGTTTAGTACCGGGACTCCAATACGAGCAGTACTTC; d_call: .; v_call: TRBV27; clone_size: .; j_call: TRBJ2-7
cdr3_aa: CASDDRPLYF; cdr3_nt: TGTGCCAGTGACGACAGGCCGCTGTACTTC; d_call: .; v_call: TRBV6-9; clone_size: .; j_call: TRBJ2-5
cdr3_aa: CASSQLGLAASYEQYF; cdr3_nt: TGCGCCAGCAGCCAACTTGGACTAGCGGCCTCCTACGAGCAGTACTTC; d_call: TRBD2; v_call: TRBV4-1; clone_size: once; j_call: TRBJ2-7
cdr3_aa: CASSPPLAGPGELFF; cdr3_nt: TGTGCCAGCAGTCCCCCATTGGCAGGCCCCGGGGAGCTGTTTTTT; d_call: .; v_call: TRBV28; clone_size: .; j_call: TRBJ2-2
cdr3_aa: CASSQDVAEYNEQFF; cdr3_nt: TGTGCCAGCAGCCAAGACGTAGCGGAGTACAATGAGCAGTTCTTC; d_call: .; v_call: TRBV4-2; clone_size: .; j_call: TRBJ2-1
cdr3_aa: CASSLDNEQYF; cdr3_nt: TGTGCCAGCAGCTTAGACAACGAGCAGTACTTC; d_call: .; v_call: TRBV7-9; clone_size: .; j_call: TRBJ2-7
cdr3_aa: CATSDPRTSGAYNEQFF; cdr3_nt: TGTGCCACCAGCGACCCCAGGACTAGCGGGGCCTACAATGAGCAGTTCTTC; d_call: TRBD2; v_call: TRBV15; clone_size: .; j_call: TRBJ2-1
cdr3_aa: CASSLYGESSYNEQFF; cdr3_nt: TGTGCCAGCAGTTTATATGGGGAGAGCTCCTACAATGAGCAGTTCTTC; d_call: .; v_call: TRBV27; clone_size: .; j_call: TRBJ2-1
cdr3_aa: CASQRSGTSGRFLEQFF; cdr3_nt: TGTGCCAGCCAGCGATCCGGGACTAGCGGGAGATTTCTGGAGCAGTTCTTC; d_call: TRBD2; v_call: TRBV18; clone_size: .; j_call: TRBJ2-1
cdr3_aa: CASNPQMGFGVEQYF; cdr3_nt: TGTGCCAGTAATCCACAGATGGGTTTTGGCGTCGAGCAGTACTTC; d_call: .; v_call: TRBV2; clone_size: .; j_call: TRBJ2-7
cdr3_aa: CASSPIGGRTDEQYF; cdr3_nt: TGCGCCAGCAGCCCGATAGGGGGACGAACCGACGAGCAGTACTTC; d_call: .; v_call: TRBV4-1; clone_size: .; j_call: TRBJ2-7
cdr3_aa: CASSLAGISYEQYF; cdr3_nt: TGTGCCAGCAGCTTAGCGGGTATCTCCTACGAGCAGTACTTC; d_call: .; v_call: TRBV11-2; clone_size: .; j_call: TRBJ2-7
cdr3_aa: CASSFMPRDRVNYGYTF; cdr3_nt: TGTGCCAGCAGTTTTATGCCCCGGGACAGGGTTAACTATGGCTACACCTTC; d_call: TRBD1; v_call: TRBV6-4; clone_size: .; j_call: TRBJ1-2
cdr3_aa: CASSTPGQHYEQYF; cdr3_nt: TGTGCCAGTAGTACGCCGGGACAGCACTACGAGCAGTACTTC; d_call: TRBD1; v_call: TRBV19; clone_size: .; j_call: TRBJ2-7
cdr3_aa: CASSKDILEETQYF; cdr3_nt: TGTGCCAGCAGTAAGGACATCCTTGAAGAGACCCAGTACTTC; d_call: .; v_call: TRBV6-5; clone_size: .; j_call: TRBJ2-5
cdr3_aa: CASSQSREFPLPNTEAFF; cdr3_nt: TGTGCCAGCAGCCAATCTCGGGAGTTCCCACTCCCGAACACTGAAGCTTTCTTT; d_call: .; v_call: TRBV16; clone_size: .; j_call: TRBJ1-1
cdr3_aa: CASSWPGGKNTGELFF; cdr3_nt: TGTGCCAGCAGCTGGCCGGGGGGTAAGAACACCGGGGAGCTGTTTTTT; d_call: TRBD2; v_call: TRBV7-9; clone_size: .; j_call: TRBJ2-2
cdr3_aa: CASSLTGGTEAFF; cdr3_nt: TGCGCCAGCAGCTTAACAGGGGGCACTGAAGCTTTCTTT; d_call: TRBD1; v_call: TRBV5-1; clone_size: .; j_call: TRBJ1-1
cdr3_aa: CASSPLNRGKTEAFF; cdr3_nt: TGCGCCAGCAGCCCACTCAACAGGGGGAAAACTGAAGCTTTCTTT; d_call: TRBD1; v_call: TRBV4-1; clone_size: .; j_call: TRBJ1-1
cdr3_aa: CASSWLAGGPDEQFF; cdr3_nt: TGTGCCAGCAGCTGGCTAGCGGGAGGGCCTGATGAGCAGTTCTTC; d_call: TRBD2; v_call: TRBV11-2; clone_size: .; j_call: TRBJ2-1
cdr3_aa: CASRTGTSYDTQYF; cdr3_nt: TGTGCCAGCAGGACCGGGACTAGTTATGATACGCAGTATTTT; d_call: TRBD2; v_call: TRBV25-1; clone_size: once; j_call: TRBJ2-3
cdr3_aa: CASSLTQTYEQYF; cdr3_nt: TGTGCCAGCAGTTTGACTCAAACCTACGAGCAGTACTTC; d_call: .; v_call: TRBV28; clone_size: .; j_call: TRBJ2-7
cdr3_aa: CASRGLAGANYGYTF; cdr3_nt: TGTGCCAGCAGGGGTTTGGCAGGGGCTAACTATGGCTACACCTTC; d_call: .; v_call: TRBV11-2; clone_size: .; j_call: TRBJ1-2
cdr3_aa: CAWSVAVIEKLFF; cdr3_nt: TGTGCCTGGAGTGTTGCAGTTATAGAAAAACTGTTTTTT; d_call: .; v_call: TRBV30; clone_size: .; j_call: TRBJ1-4
cdr3_aa: CASSVQGAGLLPSDTQYF; cdr3_nt: TGTGCCAGCAGCGTACAAGGGGCCGGCCTTCTCCCCTCAGATACGCAGTATTTT; d_call: .; v_call: TRBV7-9; clone_size: .; j_call: TRBJ2-3
cdr3_aa: CSVVFRESINPGELFF; cdr3_nt: TGCAGCGTTGTTTTTCGGGAGTCCATCAACCCCGGGGAGCTGTTTTTT; d_call: .; v_call: TRBV29-1; clone_size: .; j_call: TRBJ2-2
cdr3_aa: CAWSVRWAHTEAFF; cdr3_nt: TGTGCCTGGAGTGTACGATGGGCACACACTGAAGCTTTCTTT; d_call: .; v_call: TRBV30; clone_size: .; j_call: TRBJ1-1
cdr3_aa: CASSPPRQAGWDTQYF; cdr3_nt: TGTGCCAGCAGCCCCCCGCGGCAGGCGGGATGGGATACGCAGTATTTT; d_call: .; v_call: TRBV13; clone_size: .; j_call: TRBJ2-3
cdr3_aa: CASSPSTGGDEQFF; cdr3_nt: TGTGCCAGCAGCCCAAGCACAGGGGGCGATGAGCAGTTCTTC; d_call: TRBD1; v_call: TRBV7-9; clone_size: .; j_call: TRBJ2-1
cdr3_aa: CASSPGTFYEQYF; cdr3_nt: TGTGCCAGCAGCCCGGGGACTTTCTACGAGCAGTACTTC; d_call: .; v_call: TRBV13; clone_size: few; j_call: TRBJ2-7
cdr3_aa: CARDRGFYTQYF; cdr3_nt: TGTGCCAGGGATCGGGGGTTTTATACCCAGTACTTC; d_call: .; v_call: TRBV19; clone_size: .; j_call: TRBJ2-5
cdr3_aa: CASSDNVNLKNYGYTF; cdr3_nt: TGTGCCAGCAGTGATAATGTCAACTTGAAGAACTATGGCTACACCTTC; d_call: .; v_call: TRBV25-1; clone_size: few; j_call: TRBJ1-2
cdr3_aa: CASSQRRSSFRTEAFF; cdr3_nt: TGTGCCAGCAGCCAACGTCGATCGTCCTTCAGGACTGAAGCTTTCTTT; d_call: .; v_call: TRBV14; clone_size: once; j_call: TRBJ1-1
cdr3_aa: CASRLILQGKSGYTF; cdr3_nt: TGTGCCAGCAGGCTTATTCTACAGGGAAAAAGCGGCTACACCTTC; d_call: .; v_call: TRBV28; clone_size: .; j_call: TRBJ1-2
cdr3_aa: CASSQVTGGWDTQYF; cdr3_nt: TGTGCCAGCAGCCAAGTGACGGGGGGTTGGGATACGCAGTATTTT; d_call: TRBD2; v_call: TRBV14; clone_size: .; j_call: TRBJ2-3
cdr3_aa: CASSPRGTGMPQHF; cdr3_nt: TGTGCCAGCAGTCCCCGGGGGACAGGGATGCCCCAGCATTTT; d_call: TRBD1; v_call: TRBV27; clone_size: .; j_call: TRBJ1-5
cdr3_aa: CASSYSAVLGTEAFF; cdr3_nt: TGTGCCAGCAGTTACTCAGCGGTCTTGGGCACTGAAGCTTTCTTT; d_call: .; v_call: TRBV6-5; clone_size: .; j_call: TRBJ1-1
cdr3_aa: CSVFTAINVGYTF; cdr3_nt: TGCAGCGTTTTTACCGCGATTAATGTCGGCTACACCTTC; d_call: .; v_call: TRBV29-1; clone_size: .; j_call: TRBJ1-2
cdr3_aa: CASSLNPLRRDGYEQYF; cdr3_nt: TGTGCCAGCAGCTTAAATCCCCTCCGGAGGGACGGATACGAGCAGTACTTC; d_call: .; v_call: TRBV7-6; clone_size: .; j_call: TRBJ2-7